This T cell receptor (beta chain) was sequenced in a study of OX40 agonist ivuxolimab in advanced cancers. Overall study results and limits: Clonal expansion from baseline to week 6 occurred in both CD4+ and CD8+ T cells.

A word on this clone: Its target is not known.

Looked up from germline, CDR1 is DFQATT and CDR2 is SNEGSKA (reference sequence). Trimming pared 6 bases from V and 3 bases from J, leaving 9 bases between. The length of the CDR3 is 11 residues. Sequenced by immunoSEQ multiplex PCR; TCRdb stores in-frame clones only, minus some. The sample holds about 73,000 clones; 90% are singletons and the top ten take less than 0.6%. The rearrangement uses TRBV20-1 and TRBJ2-7; no reliable D call. The receptor's source is an adult with an advanced solid tumor such as melanoma, head and neck, liver or kidney cancer. This sample comprised CD4+ or CD8+ T cells sorted from blood, obtained in a trial of the OX40 agonist ivuxolimab. The CDR3 is CSAGSLYEQYF. CDR3 DNA: TGCAGTGCCGGCTCTCTCTACGAGCAGTACTTC.